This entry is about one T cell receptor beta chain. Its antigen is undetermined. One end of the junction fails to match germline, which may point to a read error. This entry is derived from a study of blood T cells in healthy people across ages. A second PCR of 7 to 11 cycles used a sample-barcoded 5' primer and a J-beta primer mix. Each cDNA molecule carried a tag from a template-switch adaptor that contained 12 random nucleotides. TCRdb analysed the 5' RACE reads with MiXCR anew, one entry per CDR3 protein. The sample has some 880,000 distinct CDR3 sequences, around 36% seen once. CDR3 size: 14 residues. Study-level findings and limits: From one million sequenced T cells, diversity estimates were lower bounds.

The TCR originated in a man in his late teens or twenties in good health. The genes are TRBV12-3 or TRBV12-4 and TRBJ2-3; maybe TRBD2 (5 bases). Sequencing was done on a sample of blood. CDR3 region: CASTLGVPVDAQYF. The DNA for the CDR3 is TGTGCCAGCACCCTCGGGGTGCCGGTAGATGCGCAGTATTTT.